This T cell receptor beta chain was recorded in a study of regulatory T cells in long-lasting Graves disease. Study context: Those with persistent Graves' disease had received antithyroid drugs for over 5 years with positive TSH receptor antibodies. Overall study findings and caveats: Repertoires from persistent disease leaned toward TRBV28, TRBJ1-2 and TRBJ2-5.

The authors built TCR beta libraries using iRepertoire HTBI primers and Arm-PCR of CDR3 regions. Original handling: Detected in the samples were over 60 TRBV and about 15 TRBJ segments. Using its own MiXCR run on the multiplex PCR reads, TCRdb lists one record per CDR3 protein. The V and J calls were not made by the authors but by TCRdb's processing. The table records roughly 450,000 distinct CDR3 sequences, around 20% of them present only once. The CDR3 consists of 14 residues. The V end was cut by 5 bases, the J end by 1 base, with 10 bases between. As for this clonotype: Antigen unknown.

Time point here: persistent/refractory GD, antithyroid drugs over 5 years with positive TRAb. RNA from PBMCs was the source of the TCR library. In this cohort, patients came from an endocrinology department located in Xi'an, China. The TCR comes from a female donor with Graves disease. The chain is built from TRBV12-3 or TRBV12-4 and TRBJ2-3; D ambiguous. Sequenced here: peripheral blood mononuclear cells (PBMCs), sampled when the disease was refractory, from a patient treated with antithyroid drugs. CDR3 sequence reads: CASSQLKRTDTQYF. Written as DNA, the CDR3 is TGTGCCAGCAGTCAACTAAAACGCACAGATACGCAGTATTTT.